A single sample is the source of the 26 T cell receptor beta chains below, sequenced in a study of cytomegalovirus exposure and HLA in healthy donors. The method was immunoSEQ multiplex PCR; TCRdb's version includes in-frame clones alone and lacks a portion of them. This sample has tens of thousands of clones; around 85% occur once, and the top ten carry approximately 22%. The sample was PBMCs. The receptors derive from a man younger than 35 in good health and CMV-seropositive.

The chain has TRBV10-3 and TRBJ1-1; a possible D gene is TRBD1 (5 bases). CDR3 size: 13 residues. V shed 5 bases and J shed 7 bases, with 14 bases lying between them. CDR1 is ENHRY, CDR2 SYGVKD, per germline. The CDR3 nucleotides are TGTGCCATCAGTCCCTCGGACGGACATGAAGCTTTCTTT. Its protein is CAISPSDGHEAFF.

This sequence joins TRBV2 and TRBJ2-1, with a weak D call TRBD2 (5 bases). Germline CDR1 and CDR2: SNHLY and FYNNEI. V gave up 4 bases and J gave up 10 bases, with 8 bases separating them. The CDR3 length is 11 residues. This CDR3 reads CASSVTREQFF. As DNA, the CDR3 is TGTGCCAGCAGTGTTACTAGGGAGCAGTTCTTC.

The chain couples TRBV5-8 to TRBJ2-7; 8 positions agree with TRBD1. The CDR3 is 13 amino acids. The junction had 2 bases not matched to a gene; V was cut back by 4 bases and J by 2 bases. The V gene's germline CDR1 is SGHTS and CDR2 YDEGEE. Here the CDR3 reads CASSLDRAYEQYF. CDR3 DNA: TGTGCCAGCAGCCTGGACAGGGCCTACGAGCAGTACTTC.

For the CDR3, the DNA is TGTGCCAGCAGCTTGACAGGTATGAACACTGAAGCTTTCTTT. It is translated as CASSLTGMNTEAFF. This chain uses TRBV27 with TRBJ1-1, with D possibly matching TRBD1 (6 bases). Looked up from germline, CDR1 is MNHEY and CDR2 is SMNVEV (reference sequence). V lost 6 bases and J lost 0, with 11 bases in between. CDR3 length equals 14 residues.

The chain recombines TRBV2 with TRBJ1-5, with D possibly matching TRBD1 (6 bases). The CDR3 spans 15 residues. With 2 bases removed from V and 3 bases from J, the gap between germline ends came to 11 bases. Per the germline V gene, CDR1 is SNHLY and CDR2 is FYNNEI. The CDR3 protein is CASSEQGTNNQPQHF. CDR3 nucleotide sequence: TGTGCCAGCAGTGAACAGGGGACGAACAATCAGCCCCAGCATTTT.

This clone was observed a handful of times. The chain employs TRBV4-2 and TRBJ2-2, with unresolved D. CDR1 LGHNA and CDR2 YNFKEQ come from the germline V gene. The CDR3 runs to 15 residues. V lost 5 bases and J 5 bases, leaving 15 bases between the germline ends. The CDR3 here is CASSVVSVGTGELFF. The DNA of the CDR3 is TGTGCCAGCAGCGTGGTCTCGGTTGGTACCGGGGAGCTGTTTTTT.

The chain carries TRBV19 and TRBJ2-4; 9 bases map to TRBD2. The germline CDR1 and CDR2 sequences are LNHDA and SQIVND (reference sequence). The V segment lost 5 bases and the J segment 4 bases; nucleotides outside the gene matches: 6. The length of the CDR3 is 15 residues. The CDR3 DNA follows: TGTGCCAGTAGTGCGAGACTAGCGGAAAAAAACATTCAGTACTTC. Encoded protein: CASSARLAEKNIQYF.

The chain joins TRBV6-1 to TRBJ2-1; no definite D call. V lost 1 base, J lost 4 bases, and 8 bases lay in between. Per germline, CDR1 MNHNS and CDR2 SASEGT. This CDR3 comprises 14 residues. The DNA of the CDR3 is TGTGCCAGCAGTGAAGGTCCCATTTACAATGAGCAGTTCTTC. Its protein product is CASSEGPIYNEQFF.

The chain recombines TRBV9 with TRBJ1-1; TRBD1 agrees at 9 bases. This CDR3 is 15 amino acids long. Per germline, CDR1 SGDLS and CDR2 YYNGEE. Trimming removed 3 bases from V and 4 bases from J; junction bases left unmatched: 7. In DNA, the CDR3 is TGTGCCAGCAGCGCCAGACAGGGGGGGGGCACTGAAGCTTTCTTT. Its protein is CASSARQGGGTEAFF.

V gene TRBV9 combines with J gene TRBJ2-1, with a tentative D call TRBD2 (5 bases). The CDR3 is 17 residues long. With 0 bases removed from V and 2 bases from J, the gap between germline ends came to 15 bases. CDR1 SGDLS and CDR2 YYNGEE come from the germline V gene. DNA for the CDR3: TGTGCCAGCAGCGTAGAGCTCCTAGCAGAACCCTACAATGAGCAGTTCTTC. This gives the protein CASSVELLAEPYNEQFF.

The genes are TRBV28 and TRBJ1-2, with no clear D. Trimming removed 5 bases at V and 5 bases at J, with 12 bases between. The V gene's germline CDR1 is MDHEN and CDR2 SYDVKM. CDR3 length: 13 amino acids. The CDR3 loop reads CASSPPFGYGYTF. The CDR3, as DNA: TGTGCCAGCAGTCCACCCTTCGGGTATGGCTACACCTTC.

The CDR3 sequence: CASSEGADRGGEQFF. CDR3 in DNA: TGTGCCAGCAGTGAAGGGGCCGACAGGGGAGGTGAGCAGTTCTTC. The chain links TRBV2 to TRBJ2-1; 8 nucleotides line up with TRBD1. Losses at the gene ends were 1 base for V and 9 bases for J; bases not matched to a gene: 8. Germline V gene lookup returns CDR1 SNHLY and CDR2 FYNNEI. The CDR3 is made up of 15 amino acids.

CDR3 in DNA: TGTGCCATCAAGGGCAGGAGGGCTGGCTACACCTTC. Translating it yields CAIKGRRAGYTF. This chain joins TRBV10-3 and TRBJ1-2; no definite D call. The CDR3 has 12 residues. In germline, CDR1 is ENHRY, CDR2 SYGVKD. V was pared by 7 bases and J by 7 bases, with 13 bases between.

The V and J genes are TRBV28 and TRBJ2-1; D ambiguous. Looked up from germline, CDR1 is MDHEN and CDR2 is SYDVKM. Trimming removed 4 bases at V and 8 bases at J, with 9 bases between. This CDR3 has 12 amino acids. The CDR3 region is CASSSPVHEQFF. The DNA for the CDR3 is TGTGCCAGCAGTTCCCCGGTCCATGAGCAGTTCTTC. Together with reference TRBV28 and TRBJ2-1, the CDR3 gives the full variable domain: DVKVTQSSRYLVKRTGEKVFLECVQDMDHENMFWYRQDPGLGLRLIYFSYDVKMKEKGDIPEGYSVSREKKERFSLILESASTNQTSMYLCASSSPVHEQFFGPGTRLTVL.

This chain links TRBV11-2 with TRBJ2-3, with D maybe TRBD2 (6 bases). Trimming pared 6 bases from V and 4 bases from J, leaving 14 bases between. Germline V gene lookup returns CDR1 SGHAT and CDR2 FQNNGV. CDR3 size: 14 residues. The CDR3 sequence: CASRGNWRADTQYF. The CDR3 DNA is TGTGCCAGCAGGGGGAATTGGAGGGCAGATACGCAGTATTTT.

DNA of the CDR3: TGTGCCAGCAGCCCATTGGTCAGGGGGCACGGTGAGCAGTACTTC. Encoded protein: CASSPLVRGHGEQYF. The chain links TRBV14 to TRBJ2-7; 8 bases line up with TRBD1. Germline-derived CDR1 and CDR2 are SGHDN and FVKESK. The junction had 12 bases not matched to a gene; V was cut back by 4 bases and J by 7 bases. The CDR3 sequence is 15 residues long.

The V gene is TRBV27, the J gene TRBJ2-1, with no clear D. The germline gives CDR1 MNHEY, CDR2 SMNVEV (reference sequence). V was trimmed by 1 base and J by 0 bases, leaving 7 bases between them. The length of the CDR3 is 15 residues. The CDR3 DNA follows: TGTGCCAGCAGTTTATTCGCGAGCTCCTACAATGAGCAGTTCTTC. As protein: CASSLFASSYNEQFF.

This chain connects TRBV27 to TRBJ2-3; perhaps TRBD2 as D (5 bases). The CDR3 totals 15 residues. Trimming took 3 bases from V and 2 from J, leaving 12 bases between them. Germline V lookup: CDR1 MNHEY, CDR2 SMNVEV (reference sequence). The CDR3 DNA reads TGTGCCAGCAGTTTGAGAGGGTCCCCCACAGATACGCAGTATTTT. Translation: CASSLRGSPTDTQYF.

This clone was seen just once. The V call is TRBV6-5, the J call TRBJ2-2, with TRBD1 matching over 9 bases. The CDR3 runs 14 residues. The germline gives CDR1 MNHEY, CDR2 SVGAGI. J was trimmed by 7 bases and V by 3 bases; bases with no gene match: 3. The CDR3 bases are TGTGCCAGCAGTTATGGACAGGGGAGCGGGGAGCTGTTTTTT. It specifies CASSYGQGSGELFF.

This clone was detected a few times. V and J are TRBV5-5 and TRBJ1-4; D may be TRBD1 (6 bases). This CDR3 comprises 15 residues. Trimming took off 2 bases at V and 7 bases at J, with 15 bases between the two ends. Germline V lookup: CDR1 SGHKS, CDR2 YYEKEE (reference sequence). CDR3 nucleotide sequence: TGTGCCAGCAGCTTAAAAGGGGGAGGGCCTGAAAAACTGTTTTTT. Protein product: CASSLKGGGPEKLFF. Filled out from reference TRBV5-5 and TRBJ1-4, the complete variable domain reads DAGVTQSPTHLIKTRGQQVTLRCSPISGHKSVSWYQQVLGQGPQFIFQYYEKEERGRGNFPDRFSARQFPNYSSELNVNALLLGDSALYLCASSLKGGGPEKLFFGSGTQLSVL.

A few counts support this clone. This rearrangement joins TRBV7-2 to TRBJ2-1; D is uncertain. This CDR3 has 12 residues. Germline values: CDR1 SGHTA, CDR2 FQGNSA. V was shortened by 7 bases and J by 4 bases, with 8 bases between the two germline ends. CDR3 region: CASTGDYNEQFF. The CDR3 nucleotides are TGTGCCAGCACTGGAGATTACAATGAGCAGTTCTTC.

The chain carries TRBV18 and TRBJ2-2; 7 positions match TRBD1. Germline-derived CDR1 and CDR2 are KGHSH and LQKENI. The V segment lost 0 bases and the J segment 4 bases; nucleotides outside the gene matches: 2. This CDR3 has 15 residues. CDR3 coding DNA: TGTGCCAGCTCACCACCGGGACAGATCACCGGGGAGCTGTTTTTT. Translated: CASSPPGQITGELFF.

The chain couples TRBV28 to TRBJ2-1; TRBD1 matches at 10 bases. Germline V CDR1 and CDR2: MDHEN, SYDVKM. V was pared by 5 bases and J by 7 bases, with 11 bases of the junction left unmatched. This CDR3 is built from 16 residues. In nucleotides, the CDR3 is TGTGCCAGCAGTCCCCCCGGGACAGGGGTGGGGAATGAGCAGTTCTTC. Its protein product is CASSPPGTGVGNEQFF.

The rearrangement joins TRBV27 to TRBJ2-3; unclear D gene. The CDR3 extends over 12 amino acids. Germline V CDR1 and CDR2: MNHEY, SMNVEV (reference sequence). V was clipped by 6 bases and J by 13 bases, with 17 bases between them. The CDR3 protein is CASSSAGGLEYF. The CDR3 DNA is TGTGCCAGCAGCTCTGCCGGCGGTCTCGAGTATTTT.

The chain is built from TRBV4-2 and TRBJ2-1; TRBD2 is a possible D gene (6 bases). Trimming stripped 9 bases from V and 6 bases from J, with 15 bases between. Germline loops: CDR1 LGHNA, CDR2 YNFKEQ. The CDR3 extends over 13 amino acids. DNA of the CDR3: TGTGCCAGTTCCCGGGACTTCCTCAATGAGCAGTTCTTC. This encodes CASSRDFLNEQFF.

V usage is TRBV7-9 and J usage is TRBJ2-7; D is possibly TRBD1 (5 bases). Trimming left V 6 bases short and J 0 bases short, with 12 bases between. This CDR3 has 14 amino acids. Germline V lookup: CDR1 SEHNR, CDR2 FQNEAQ (reference sequence). The CDR3 region has the DNA TGTGCCAGCAGGAGTGGGGCGACCTCCTACGAGCAGTACTTC. Translating it yields CASRSGATSYEQYF.